This T cell receptor beta chain was retrieved from a study of CD8 T cells in ankylosing spondylitis. A quantitative 5'-RACE method, one with molecular barcodes, was used to make TCR beta libraries. TCRdb reprocessed the 5' RACE reads with MiXCR, giving one entry per CDR3 protein. In the table there are hundreds of thousands of distinct CDR3 sequences, 20% to 25% of which are singletons. This clonotype was seen once. Germline V gives CDR1 SGDLS, CDR2 YYNGEE. The CDR3 loop spans 14 amino acids. V was clipped by 5 bases and J by 6 bases; unmatched bases: 5. Specimen: blood, either unsorted or a sorted T cell fraction (not recorded which). The sequence was collected from a male donor with ankylosing spondylitis or in good health (not recorded which). The V and J genes are TRBV9 and TRBJ2-2; TRBD2 matches 9 bases. CDR3 sequence reads: CASSAGLAPGELFF. The CDR3 DNA reads as TGTGCCAGCAGTGCCGGACTAGCGCCCGGGGAGCTGTTTTTT.